This T cell receptor beta chain came from a study of early T cells in non-severe SARS-CoV-2 infection. The wider study: Chains were unpaired, as sequencing was done on bulk RNA from unsorted whole blood.

The library protocol tagged individual cDNA molecules with unique molecular identifiers. A single record per CDR3 protein comes from TCRdb applying MiXCR to the 5' RACE reads. Here the sample spans more than 85,000 distinct CDR3 sequences, approximately 17% being singletons. This clonotype showed up just a few times. Its antigen is still unknown. General observations from the study: VDJdb matching skewed toward anti-spike CD8 responses, missing private and CD4 specificities.

The TCR was taken from an adult who was a healthcare worker with PCR-confirmed SARS-CoV-2 infection or an uninfected control (not recorded which). Sequenced here: whole blood, sampled at baseline.

The CDR3 region is CASSWEIWSPLHF. CDR3 DNA sequence: TGTGCCAGCAGTTGGGAGATCTGGTCACCCCTCCACTTT. The chain is built from TRBV12-3 or TRBV12-4 and TRBJ1-6; D is unresolved. The CDR3 loop spans 13 amino acids. The V end lost 4 bases, the J end lost 10 bases, and 11 bases lay between the germline ends.